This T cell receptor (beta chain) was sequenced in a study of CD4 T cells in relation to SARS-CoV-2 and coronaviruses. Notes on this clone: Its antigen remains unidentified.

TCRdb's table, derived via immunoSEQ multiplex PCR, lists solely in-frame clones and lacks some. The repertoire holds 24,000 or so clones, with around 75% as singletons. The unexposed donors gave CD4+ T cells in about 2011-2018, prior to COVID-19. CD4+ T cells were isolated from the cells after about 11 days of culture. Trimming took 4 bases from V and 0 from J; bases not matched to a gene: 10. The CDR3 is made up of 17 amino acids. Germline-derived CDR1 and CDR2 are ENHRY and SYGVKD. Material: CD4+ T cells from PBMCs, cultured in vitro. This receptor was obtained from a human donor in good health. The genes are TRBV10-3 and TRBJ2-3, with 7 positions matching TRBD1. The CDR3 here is CAISGPEGAFSTDTQYF. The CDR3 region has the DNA TGTGCCATCAGTGGGCCCGAGGGGGCTTTTAGCACAGATACGCAGTATTTT.